This TCR beta chain appears in the sequencing data of a study of T-cell memory formation after mild COVID-19. Looking at the study overall: TCR clusters largely stayed donor specific. Whole-study findings and limits: Contracting CD4+ clones were located mainly in CM and EM, and CD8+ clones in EMRA.

In its sample, this clonotype was seen many times. What it binds is not known. From 5'RACE with constant-segment primers came TCR alpha and TCR beta cDNA libraries that carried sample barcodes and UMIs. TCRdb reanalysed the 5' RACE reads using MiXCR and keeps one entry per CDR3 protein. The sample contains some 290,000 distinct CDR3 sequences, 16% of which appear only once. Deletions cut 7 bases from V and 2 bases from J, with 15 bases between. Per germline, CDR1 MNHEY and CDR2 SVGEGT. CDR3 length: 14 amino acids. The V call is TRBV6-2 or TRBV6-3, the J call TRBJ2-7; D is tentatively TRBD1 or TRBD2 (5 bases each). This sequence was found in a man aged 18 to 29 who had mild COVID-19 (a few samples of this study predate the infection). Cell type and time point are not known. Sequences were obtained from PBMCs or a T cell subset sorted from them (not recorded which). For the CDR3, the DNA is TGTGCCAGCAAGAAGCCGGGACCAACCTACGAGCAGTACTTC. Translated: CASKKPGPTYEQYF.